These T cell receptor beta chains were read from a single sample in a study of response to subunit inactivated influenza vaccine. MiXCR was run by TCRdb on the RT-PCR reads, yielding one entry per CDR3 protein. The table shows roughly 630,000 distinct CDR3 sequences, with about 14% occurring only once. Specimen: PBMCs from blood, collected around 14 days before vaccination. Receptors originate from a man aged 45 to 65 who received an inactivated influenza vaccine. The conserved cysteine and the conserved F or W are not part of the CDR3 here. The order of the fields is V gene, J gene, CDR3 length, clone size, CDR3 protein. Not all rows give a size; the values are once, few, many and, for expanded clones, a class.

>TRBV5-1|TRBJ2-7|13|.
ASSFLPGQNYEQY
>TRBV7-6|TRBJ2-7|16|.
ASSLRGVGAGPTYEQY
>TRBV11-2|TRBJ2-7|13|few
ASSSTGGGPYEQY
>TRBV12-3/TRBV12-4|TRBJ2-1|13|.
ASSLVGGAQNEQF
>TRBV20-1|TRBJ2-3|14|.
SARDLLAGVADTQY
>TRBV6-6|TRBJ2-1|11|.
ASKGTGGDEQF
>TRBV10-3|TRBJ2-2|13|few
AISNRGAETGELF
>TRBV28|TRBJ2-3|16|.
ASSLLVEWREATDTQY
>TRBV29-1|TRBJ1-3|9|many
SVTDRNTIY
>TRBV10-3|TRBJ2-7|13|few
ASGSGTSGSYEQY
>TRBV12-3/TRBV12-4|TRBJ2-6|12|many
ASSQDSGANVLT
>TRBV9|TRBJ2-5|13|few
ASSVEGRIQETQY
>TRBV7-2|TRBJ2-3|13|few
ASSLSGFSTDTQY
>TRBV5-1|TRBJ1-2|12|.
ASSLEGSDYGYT
>TRBV12-3/TRBV12-4|TRBJ2-3|14|.
ASSPGTSGSPDTQY
>TRBV4-1|TRBJ2-2|14|many
ASSQESGLPTGELF
>TRBV20-1|TRBJ1-6|11|many
SARTAVNSPLH
>TRBV7-7|TRBJ2-5|14|.
ASSLEVGREDETQY
>TRBV27|TRBJ1-1|13|.
ASSPWAQGTTEAF
>TRBV5-1|TRBJ2-7|14|few
ASSLTSGRALYEQY
>TRBV12-3/TRBV12-4|TRBJ1-1|12|.
ASSKISVNTEAF
>TRBV5-1|TRBJ2-2|13|.
ASSLEAPHTGELF
>TRBV5-1|TRBJ2-7|12|few
ASRRTPSSYEQY
>TRBV7-6|TRBJ2-6|15|.
ASSLDRGASGANVLT
>TRBV6-6|TRBJ2-7|11|many
ASSLQWGNEQY
>TRBV20-1|TRBJ1-5|13|.
SAPDEGGSNQPQH
>TRBV6-1|TRBJ1-2|13|.
ASSEAPGGYYGYT
>TRBV7-9|TRBJ2-3|14|.
ASSGWNSPYTDTQY
>TRBV7-2|TRBJ2-1|14|.
ASSLAPGTVDNEQF
>TRBV6-2/TRBV6-3|TRBJ2-7|11|few
ATAGTPYYEQY
>TRBV20-1|TRBJ2-3|13|.
SATQYQKRTDTQY
>TRBV12-3/TRBV12-4|TRBJ2-5|12|.
ASNTQGSRETQY
>TRBV12-3/TRBV12-4|TRBJ2-2|13|many
ASSSWLENTGELF
>TRBV7-8|TRBJ2-3|10|.
ASSFKEGTKY
>TRBV2|TRBJ2-1|11|.
ASSPGLASEQF
>TRBV20-1|TRBJ1-1|12|many
SARDWGSNTEAF
>TRBV3-1|TRBJ1-1|12|.
DRSLGQGALGAF
>TRBV30|TRBJ2-7|9|.
AWSVRLVRY
>TRBV5-1|TRBJ2-1|14|few
ASSSFPGTSGNEQF
>TRBV28|TRBJ2-7|13|.
ASRRTSGTTYEQY
>TRBV12-3/TRBV12-4|TRBJ2-4|12|.
ASSFGTLENIQY
>TRBV9|TRBJ2-1|16|.
ASSGTSSGRTSYNEQF
>TRBV30|TRBJ2-1|15|few
AYTGLAGFLSHNEQF
>TRBV20-1|TRBJ1-5|14|few
SAREGQGGDNQPQH
>TRBV6-2/TRBV6-3|TRBJ2-1|10|few
ASSYQTNEQF
>TRBV20-1|TRBJ1-6|13|.
SAHRSGQLNSPLH
>TRBV4-2|TRBJ2-2|9|.
ASSGEGELF
>TRBV20-1|TRBJ2-6|14|few
SAREPGRSGANVLT
>TRBV6-2/TRBV6-3|TRBJ2-7|13|few
ASSGTSGRSYEQY
>TRBV3-1|TRBJ1-3|14|few
ASSQSQLNSGNTIY
>TRBV28|TRBJ2-7|12|few
ASSLNAGAYEQY
>TRBV9|TRBJ2-5|14|few
ASSSLSAGPQETQY
>TRBV29-1|TRBJ2-3|11|few
SDYSRSTDTQY
>TRBV4-3|TRBJ2-5|13|few
ASSQVRGNRETQY